What follows are 20 T cell receptor beta chains derived from one specimen sequenced in a study of shared clonotypes between healthy human individuals. Measured with immunoSEQ multiplex PCR; TCRdb has only the in-frame clones, and not every one. This sample carries about 2 million clones, over 85% of them seen once, and the ten largest clones take 0.85% to 1.3%. Naive CD8 cells lacked CD45RO, underwent positive selection for CCR7 and left out terminally differentiated effector memory CD45RA+ cells. Source material: naive CD8+ T cells sorted from blood. These receptor sequences come from a man younger than 35 in good health.

The rearrangement uses TRBV5-6 and TRBJ2-3; 11 nucleotides agree with TRBD2. The germline CDR1 and CDR2 sequences are SGHDT and YYEEEE. The CDR3 sequence is 16 residues long. The trim removed 3 bases at V and 2 bases at J, leaving 5 bases unmatched. The CDR3 region is CASSYGTSGLTDTQYF. CDR3 sequence (DNA): TGTGCCAGCAGCTACGGGACTAGCGGCCTCACAGATACGCAGTATTTT.

The chain joins TRBV7-8 to TRBJ2-5; TRBD1 is a possible D gene (6 bases). Germline V gene lookup returns CDR1 SGHVS and CDR2 FQNEAQ. V was cut by 5 bases and J by 5 bases, with 12 bases left in between. The CDR3 sequence is 13 residues long. The CDR3 DNA is TGTGCCAGCAGCGTCAGGGGCGGGGAGACCCAGTACTTC. Translated: CASSVRGGETQYF.

This chain joins TRBV6-1 and TRBJ2-1; 11 positions match TRBD2. Germline V lookup: CDR1 MNHNS, CDR2 SASEGT. Trimming at V came to 3 bases and at J to 7 bases, leaving 8 bases not matched to a gene. The CDR3 spans 16 residues. CDR3 residues: CASSDVGLAGRNEQFF. The CDR3 nucleotides read TGTGCCAGCAGTGACGTTGGACTAGCGGGTCGAAATGAGCAGTTCTTC.

As to this clone: This same CDR3 is encoded by further DNA sequences in the sample. The rearrangement joins TRBV20-1 to TRBJ1-5, with D unresolved. CDR1 is DFQATT and CDR2 is SNEGSKA in the germline V gene (reference sequence). The CDR3 sequence is 11 residues long. V was shortened by 4 bases and J by 6 bases, with 7 bases between the two germline ends. The CDR3 nucleotides read TGCAGTGCTAAAGGAGTTCAGCCCCAGCATTTT. Translating it yields CSAKGVQPQHF.

DNA of the CDR3: TGTGCTAGTGGTTTGGTAAGCTCCGGGGAGCTGTTTTTT. Protein sequence: CASGLVSSGELFF. The chain joins TRBV12-5 to TRBJ2-2; D is unresolved. Germline CDR1 LGHNT, CDR2 FRNRAP. The CDR3 has 13 amino acids. V lost 0 bases, J lost 6 bases, and 5 bases lay in between.

In nucleotides, the CDR3 is TGTGCCAGCAGCCCCGGGGTAGGACTAGCGGGGGTATCCGAGCAGTACTTC. Amino acid sequence: CASSPGVGLAGVSEQYF. The chain uses TRBV13 and TRBJ2-7; 13 bases fit TRBD2. Trimming at V came to 5 bases and at J to 6 bases, leaving 13 bases not matched to a gene. This CDR3 region has 17 residues. Germline V gene data show CDR1 as PRHDT and CDR2 as FYEKMQ (reference sequence).

This chain links TRBV28 with TRBJ1-1, with no clear D. This CDR3 region has 13 residues. V lost 5 bases to trimming and J lost 4 bases, with 11 bases between them. Germline-derived CDR1 and CDR2 are MDHEN and SYDVKM. In DNA form, the CDR3 reads TGTGCCAGCAGTCTGACATTTAGCACTGAAGCTTTCTTT. As protein: CASSLTFSTEAFF.

This sequence joins TRBV27 and TRBJ1-5, with a weak D call TRBD1 (5 bases). Per the germline V gene, CDR1 is MNHEY and CDR2 is SMNVEV (reference sequence). With 0 bases removed from V and 2 bases from J, the gap between germline ends came to 11 bases. There are 16 residues in the CDR3. The CDR3 region is CASSLSGGGGNQPQHF. The CDR3 coding sequence is TGTGCCAGCAGTTTATCCGGGGGTGGGGGCAATCAGCCCCAGCATTTT.

The rearrangement uses TRBV6-5 and TRBJ2-1, with 9 bases lining up with TRBD1. The CDR3 contains 14 residues. Germline V gene sequence: CDR1 MNHEY, CDR2 SVGAGI. The V segment lost 7 bases and the J segment 4 bases; nucleotides outside the gene matches: 5. The CDR3 sequence: CASTGTGPYNEQFF. The CDR3 region has the DNA TGTGCCAGCACCGGGACAGGGCCATACAATGAGCAGTTCTTC.

This chain uses TRBV7-9 with TRBJ1-6; perhaps TRBD1 as D (5 bases). The V gene's germline CDR1 is SEHNR and CDR2 FQNEAQ (reference sequence). V lost 4 bases and J lost 1, with 17 bases in between. This CDR3 comprises 18 residues. As DNA, the CDR3 is TGTGCCAGCAGCTCCACCCTCGGTGCAGGGTCCTATAATTCACCCCTCCACTTT. Its protein is CASSSTLGAGSYNSPLHF.

The chain recombines TRBV4-1 with TRBJ2-4; D not resolved. Germline CDR1 is MGHRA and CDR2 is YSYEKL. Trimming took off 4 bases at V and 0 bases at J, with 7 bases between the two ends. CDR3 size: 14 residues. CDR3 protein: CASSLAGAKNIQYF. The CDR3 DNA follows: TGCGCCAGCAGCCTCGCAGGAGCCAAAAACATTCAGTACTTC.

The genes are TRBV6-5 and TRBJ1-5; D is undetermined. V lost 4 bases and J 3 bases, leaving 7 bases between the germline ends. CDR3 length equals 13 residues. Germline CDR1 MNHEY, CDR2 SVGAGI. The CDR3 DNA sequence: TGTGCCAGCAGTTTAAGTTTCAATCAGCCCCAGCATTTT. Translation: CASSLSFNQPQHF.

The J gene is TRBJ2-7, the V gene TRBV9; 7 bases map to TRBD1. CDR3 length: 16 residues. Germline lookup yields CDR1 SGDLS and CDR2 YYNGEE. V lost 3 bases, J lost 2 bases, and 11 bases stayed unmatched. The CDR3: CASSGGLTGTAYEQYF. Written as DNA, the CDR3 is TGTGCCAGCAGCGGGGGTTTGACAGGGACCGCCTACGAGCAGTACTTC.

V gene TRBV6-1 combines with J gene TRBJ1-1; 7 bases are a match to TRBD1. The germline V gene has CDR1 MNHNS and CDR2 SASEGT. The CDR3 is made up of 15 amino acids. V shed 3 bases and J 2 bases; nucleotides not matched to a gene: 6. The CDR3 DNA is TGTGCCAGCAGTGACTCCGGGACAGTTAACACTGAAGCTTTCTTT. It yields the protein CASSDSGTVNTEAFF.

The chain couples TRBV7-2 to TRBJ2-7; D is unresolved. The CDR3 extends over 14 amino acids. Trimming cost V 7 bases and J 2 bases, with 15 bases left between them. The germline CDR1 and CDR2 sequences are SGHTA and FQGNSA. The CDR3 is CASTREVSPYEQYF. The CDR3 DNA follows: TGTGCCAGCACCCGAGAGGTCAGCCCCTACGAGCAGTACTTC.

Here the CDR3 reads CSARDGQPIYF. CDR3 nucleotides: TGCAGTGCTAGAGATGGGCAGCCAATATATTTT. This chain links TRBV20-1 with TRBJ1-3; D gene ambiguous. The V gene lost 0 bases and the J gene lost 13 bases, with 10 bases spanning the gap. Germline lookup yields CDR1 DFQATT and CDR2 SNEGSKA (reference sequence). CDR3 length equals 11 residues.

The chain joins TRBV19 to TRBJ2-5; maybe TRBD1 (5 bases). V was trimmed by 0 bases and J by 1 base, leaving 21 bases between them. CDR3 length equals 19 residues. The germline gives CDR1 LNHDA, CDR2 SQIVND (reference sequence). CDR3 loop: CASSIDSRIEGQVQETQYF. CDR3 nucleotides: TGTGCCAGTAGTATAGATAGTAGGATTGAAGGACAAGTCCAAGAGACCCAGTACTTC. Together with reference TRBV19 and TRBJ2-5, the CDR3 gives the full variable domain: DGGITQSPKYLFRKEGQNVTLSCEQNLNHDAMYWYRQDPGQGLRLIYYSQIVNDFQKGDIAEGYSVSREKKESFPLTVTSAQKNPTAFYLCASSIDSRIEGQVQETQYFGPGTRLLVL.

The CDR3 DNA follows: TGTGCCAGCAGCCAGACGTTGGCCGTTAGCTCCTATAATTCACCCCTCCACTTT. Its translation is CASSQTLAVSSYNSPLHF. V and J are TRBV7-2 and TRBJ1-6; D uncertain. This CDR3 has 18 residues. With 5 bases removed from V and 0 bases from J, the gap between germline ends came to 17 bases. Germline CDR1 and CDR2: SGHTA and FQGNSA.

This clone occurred once. This chain joins TRBV12-5 and TRBJ2-2, with a weak D call TRBD2 (5 bases). Trimming cost V 2 bases and J 8 bases, with 6 bases left between them. Germline V lookup: CDR1 LGHNT, CDR2 FRNRAP. The CDR3 length is 12 residues. The CDR3 nucleotides are TGTGCTAGTGGTTTGACTAGGGGGGAGCTGTTTTTT. Its translation: CASGLTRGELFF.

V usage is TRBV9 and J usage is TRBJ2-2; TRBD1 is a possible D gene (6 bases). There are 15 residues in the CDR3. CDR1 and CDR2 (germline): SGDLS, YYNGEE. V was pared by 4 bases and J by 4 bases, with 14 bases between. The CDR3 DNA is TGTGCCAGCAGCTATAACAGGGTACCCACCGGGGAGCTGTTTTTT. This translates into CASSYNRVPTGELFF.